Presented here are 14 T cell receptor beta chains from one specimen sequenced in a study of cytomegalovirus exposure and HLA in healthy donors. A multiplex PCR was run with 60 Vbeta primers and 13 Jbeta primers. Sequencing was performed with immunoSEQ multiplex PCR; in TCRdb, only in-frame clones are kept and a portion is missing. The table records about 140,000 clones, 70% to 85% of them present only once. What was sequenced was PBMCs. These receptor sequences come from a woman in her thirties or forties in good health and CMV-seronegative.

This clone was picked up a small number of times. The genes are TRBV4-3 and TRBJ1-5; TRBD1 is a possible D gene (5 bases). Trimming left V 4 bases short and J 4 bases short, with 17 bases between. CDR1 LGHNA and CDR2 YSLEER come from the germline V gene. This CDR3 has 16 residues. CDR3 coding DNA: TGCGCCAGCAGCCCCAGGTGGGGGACTCTAAATCAGCCCCAGCATTTT. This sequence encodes CASSPRWGTLNQPQHF.

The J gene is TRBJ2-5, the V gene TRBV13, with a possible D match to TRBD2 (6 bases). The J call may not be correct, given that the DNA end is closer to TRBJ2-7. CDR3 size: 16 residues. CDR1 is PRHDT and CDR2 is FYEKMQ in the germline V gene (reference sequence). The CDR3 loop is CASSLSGLLSSYEQYF. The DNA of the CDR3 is TGTGCCAGCAGCTTAAGCGGGCTCCTGAGCTCCTACGAGCAGTACTTC.

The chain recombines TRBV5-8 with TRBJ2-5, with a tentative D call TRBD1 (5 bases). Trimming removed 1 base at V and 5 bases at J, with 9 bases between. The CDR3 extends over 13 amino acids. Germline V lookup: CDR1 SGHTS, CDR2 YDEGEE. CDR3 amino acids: CASSLQGRETQYF. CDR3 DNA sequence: TGTGCCAGCAGCTTGCAGGGTAGGGAGACCCAGTACTTC.

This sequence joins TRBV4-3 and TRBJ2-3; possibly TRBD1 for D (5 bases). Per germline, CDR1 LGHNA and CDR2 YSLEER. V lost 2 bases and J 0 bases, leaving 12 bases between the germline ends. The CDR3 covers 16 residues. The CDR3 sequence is CASSQLDRASTDTQYF. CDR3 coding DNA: TGCGCCAGCAGCCAACTCGACAGAGCTAGCACAGATACGCAGTATTTT.

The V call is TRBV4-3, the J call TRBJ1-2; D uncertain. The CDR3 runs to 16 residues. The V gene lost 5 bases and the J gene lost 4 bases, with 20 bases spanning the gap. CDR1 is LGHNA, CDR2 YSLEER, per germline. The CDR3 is CASSAHGVGFGYGYTF. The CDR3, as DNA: TGCGCCAGCAGCGCCCACGGGGTGGGATTCGGCTATGGCTACACCTTC.

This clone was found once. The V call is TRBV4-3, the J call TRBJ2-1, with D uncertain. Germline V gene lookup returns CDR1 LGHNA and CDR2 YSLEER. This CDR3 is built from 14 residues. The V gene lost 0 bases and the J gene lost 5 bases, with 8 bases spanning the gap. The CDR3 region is CASSQDFGHNEQFF. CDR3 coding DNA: TGCGCCAGCAGCCAAGATTTTGGCCACAATGAGCAGTTCTTC.

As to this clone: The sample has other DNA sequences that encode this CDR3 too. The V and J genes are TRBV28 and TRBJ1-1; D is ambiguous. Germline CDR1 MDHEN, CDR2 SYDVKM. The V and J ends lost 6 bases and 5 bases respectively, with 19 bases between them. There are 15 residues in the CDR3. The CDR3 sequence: CASSLAGRSWTEAFF. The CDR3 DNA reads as TGTGCCAGCAGCTTGGCGGGGAGATCTTGGACTGAAGCTTTCTTT.

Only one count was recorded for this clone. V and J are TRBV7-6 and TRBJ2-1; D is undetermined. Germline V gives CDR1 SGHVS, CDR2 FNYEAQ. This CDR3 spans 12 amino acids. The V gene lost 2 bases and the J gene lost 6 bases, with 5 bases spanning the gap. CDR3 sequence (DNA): TGTGCCAGCAGCTTAAGCTTCAATGAGCAGTTCTTC. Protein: CASSLSFNEQFF.

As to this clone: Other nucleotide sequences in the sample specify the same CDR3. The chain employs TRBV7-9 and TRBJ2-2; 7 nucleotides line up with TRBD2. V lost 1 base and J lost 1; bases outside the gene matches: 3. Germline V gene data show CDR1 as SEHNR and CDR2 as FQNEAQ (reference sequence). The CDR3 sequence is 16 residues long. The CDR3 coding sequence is TGTGCCAGCAGCTTAGTGGGAGGGGTGAACACCGGGGAGCTGTTTTTT. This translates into CASSLVGGVNTGELFF.

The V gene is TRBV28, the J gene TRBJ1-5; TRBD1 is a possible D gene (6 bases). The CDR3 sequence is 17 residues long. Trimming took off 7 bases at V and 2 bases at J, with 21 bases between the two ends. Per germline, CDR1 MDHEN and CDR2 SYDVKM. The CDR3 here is CASIRGRERFGNQPQHF. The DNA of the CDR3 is TGTGCCAGCATCAGGGGAAGGGAAAGGTTTGGCAATCAGCCCCAGCATTTT.

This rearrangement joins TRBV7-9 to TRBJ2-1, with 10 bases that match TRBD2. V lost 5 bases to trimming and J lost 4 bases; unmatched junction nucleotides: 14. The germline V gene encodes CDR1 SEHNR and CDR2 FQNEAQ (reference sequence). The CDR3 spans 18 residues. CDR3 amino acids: CASSPPVLAGDHYNEQFF. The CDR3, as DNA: TGTGCCAGCAGCCCACCGGTCCTAGCGGGAGATCATTACAATGAGCAGTTCTTC. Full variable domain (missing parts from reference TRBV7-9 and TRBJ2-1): DTGVSQNPRHKITKRGQNVTFRCDPISEHNRLYWYRQTLGQGPEFLTYFQNEAQLEKSRLLSDRFSAERPKGSFSTLEIQRTEQGDSAMYLCASSPPVLAGDHYNEQFFGPGTRLTVL.

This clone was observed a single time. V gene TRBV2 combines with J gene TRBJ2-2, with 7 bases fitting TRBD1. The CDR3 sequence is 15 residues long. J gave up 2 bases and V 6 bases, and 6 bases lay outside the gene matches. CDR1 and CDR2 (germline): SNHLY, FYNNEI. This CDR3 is CASRNQGVNTGELFF. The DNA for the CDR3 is TGTGCCAGCAGGAATCAGGGGGTCAACACCGGGGAGCTGTTTTTT.

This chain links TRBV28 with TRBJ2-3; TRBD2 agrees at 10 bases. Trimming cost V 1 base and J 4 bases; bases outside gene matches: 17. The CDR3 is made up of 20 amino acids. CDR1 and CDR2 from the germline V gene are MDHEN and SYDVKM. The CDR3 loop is CASSLLPRLAGAGAADTQYF. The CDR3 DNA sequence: TGTGCCAGCAGTTTATTACCCCGTCTAGCGGGAGCCGGGGCCGCAGATACGCAGTATTTT.

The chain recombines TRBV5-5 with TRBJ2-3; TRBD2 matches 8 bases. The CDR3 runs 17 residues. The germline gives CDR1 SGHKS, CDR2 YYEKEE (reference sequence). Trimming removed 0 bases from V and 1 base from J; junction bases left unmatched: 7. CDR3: CASSLDQRERGTDTQYF. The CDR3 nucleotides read TGTGCCAGCAGCTTGGACCAGCGGGAGAGAGGCACAGATACGCAGTATTTT.